One and the same sample provided the 26 T cell receptor beta chains below, sequenced in a study of human CD8 memory T cell subsets. By UMI-labeled 5' RACE, the TCR beta libraries were made. One entry per CDR3 protein, without DNA, is what TCRdb gives after re-calling the 5' RACE reads. This sample's table has about 6,500 distinct CDR3 sequences. Early memory CD8+ T cells that were CCR7+ PD-1+ TIGIT+ with exhausted-like traits constituted the TPEX cells. The sequenced material came from CD8+ T cells from PBMCs. These receptor sequences come from a human donor in good health.

This clonotype shows up as medium-sized by frequency. The chain recombines TRBV7-9 with TRBJ1-1. This CDR3 spans 13 amino acids. Germline loops: CDR1 SEHNR, CDR2 FQNEAQ (reference sequence). This CDR3 is CASSQSLNTEAFF.

Considering frequency, this clonotype is medium-sized. The chain carries TRBV27 and TRBJ2-3; TCRdb's D call, TRBD2, is unchecked because there is no DNA. The CDR3 loop spans 14 amino acids. Per the germline V gene, CDR1 is MNHEY and CDR2 is SMNVEV (reference sequence). CDR3 sequence: CASRSGTITDTQYF.

Measured by frequency, this clonotype is large. This sequence joins TRBV12-3 or TRBV12-4 and TRBJ2-3; the TCRdb D gene call, TRBD2, has no DNA to confirm it. The CDR3 runs 13 residues. CDR3 sequence reads: CASSPLGTDTQYF.

The chain combines TRBV7-9 with TRBJ2-7; the D gene TCRdb calls, TRBD1, cannot be checked with no DNA. The V gene's germline CDR1 is SEHNR and CDR2 FQNEAQ (reference sequence). CDR3 length: 15 residues. CDR3 protein: CASSSPGTVSYEQYF.

In terms of frequency, this clonotype is medium-sized. The chain couples TRBV29-1 to TRBJ2-3; the TCRdb call, TRBD2, lacks DNA for checking. The V gene's germline CDR1 is SQVTM and CDR2 ANQGSEA. This CDR3 is 17 amino acids long. The CDR3 sequence is CSVEDPRSGRGTDTQYF.

The rearrangement links TRBV5-1 to TRBJ2-7. CDR1 and CDR2 (germline): SGHRS, YFSETQ. This CDR3 is 12 amino acids long. This CDR3 reads CASSPIANEQYF.

The CDR3 loop is CASSLQDQGVEGYTF. The chain has TRBV7-9 and TRBJ1-2; TCRdb gives TRBD1 as the D gene, but with no DNA this cannot be confirmed. Germline V CDR1 and CDR2: SEHNR, FQNEAQ (reference sequence). This CDR3 contains 15 residues.

The V and J genes are TRBV5-6 and TRBJ2-1. The CDR3 has 12 amino acids. In germline, CDR1 is SGHDT, CDR2 YYEEEE. The CDR3 protein is CASSWGDNEQFF.

The chain uses TRBV14 and TRBJ2-7; the TRBD2 assignment by TCRdb is unverifiable without DNA. CDR1 and CDR2 from the germline V gene are SGHDN and FVKESK. The CDR3 is 15 amino acids. CDR3 loop: CASSQDEALPYEQYF.

The rearrangement joins TRBV7-3 to TRBJ2-3; the TRBD1 assignment by TCRdb is unverifiable without DNA. The CDR3 covers 14 residues. Germline CDR1 SGHTA, CDR2 FQGTGA. The CDR3 spells CASSLQGNTDTQYF.

This chain connects TRBV11-2 to TRBJ1-1. The CDR3 is made up of 14 amino acids. CDR1 and CDR2 from the germline V gene are SGHAT and FQNNGV. CDR3 region: CASSLGGPNTEAFF.

The V and J genes are TRBV7-9 and TRBJ2-5; TCRdb's D call of TRBD2 is untestable without DNA. The CDR3 totals 16 residues. CDR1 is SEHNR and CDR2 is FQNEAQ in the germline V gene (reference sequence). The CDR3 here is CASSSPTSGSGETQYF.

The chain links TRBV20-1 to TRBJ2-7. The germline V gene encodes CDR1 DFQATT and CDR2 SNEGSKA (reference sequence). The CDR3 totals 11 residues. The CDR3 reads CSASSSYEQYF.

The gene calls are TRBV29-1 and TRBJ2-5; TCRdb picks TRBD1, but there is no DNA to check that call. This CDR3 is 18 amino acids long. CDR1 and CDR2 (germline): SQVTM, ANQGSEA. The CDR3 sequence: CSVEDWDRGPAEQETQYF.

The rearrangement links TRBV29-1 to TRBJ2-7. Germline assignment: CDR1 SQVTM and CDR2 ANQGSEA. The CDR3 contains 13 residues. This chain's CDR3 is CSVDGDIVDEQYF.

V gene TRBV4-2 combines with J gene TRBJ1-2. The CDR3 spans 13 residues. Germline CDR1 LGHNA, CDR2 YNFKEQ. The CDR3 sequence is CASSHPGGAGYTF.

This sequence joins TRBV28 and TRBJ2-1. CDR3 length: 16 residues. Germline V lookup: CDR1 MDHEN, CDR2 SYDVKM. CDR3 region: CASSLLPVSSYNEQFF.

The J gene is TRBJ2-1, the V gene TRBV7-2; with no DNA, the TCRdb D assignment of TRBD2 cannot be verified. The germline V gene has CDR1 SGHTA and CDR2 FQGNSA. The CDR3 runs to 13 residues. CDR3 amino acids: CGSSGPFTNEQFF.

V gene TRBV12-3 or TRBV12-4 combines with J gene TRBJ2-7; TCRdb picks TRBD1, but there is no DNA to check that call. The CDR3 is 14 residues long. The CDR3: CASSLADPGWEQYF.

Considering frequency, this clonotype is medium-sized. The rearrangement joins TRBV2 to TRBJ2-7; the D gene TCRdb calls, TRBD1, cannot be checked with no DNA. Germline CDR1 and CDR2: SNHLY and FYNNEI. There are 15 residues in the CDR3. CDR3 sequence: CASNPGQVLPDEQYF. Full variable domain (rest looked up from reference TRBV2 and TRBJ2-7): EPEVTQTPSHQVTQMGQEVILRCVPISNHLYFYWYRQILGQKVEFLVSFYNNEISEKSEIFDDQFSVERPDGSNFTLKIRSTKLEDSAMYFCASNPGQVLPDEQYFGPGTRLTVT.

J is TRBJ2-2 and V is TRBV28. The CDR3 length is 13 residues. Germline V lookup: CDR1 MDHEN, CDR2 SYDVKM. The chain's CDR3 is CASEKENTGELFF.

The chain recombines TRBV5-1 with TRBJ2-7. The V gene's germline CDR1 is SGHRS and CDR2 YFSETQ. The CDR3 has 13 amino acids. CDR3 protein: CASRPDGAYEQYF.

The chain links TRBV7-8 to TRBJ2-7; the TRBD1 assignment by TCRdb is unverifiable without DNA. CDR3 length equals 14 residues. Germline values: CDR1 SGHVS, CDR2 FQNEAQ. CDR3 sequence: CASSPRTAAYEQYF.

The V call is TRBV12-3 or TRBV12-4, the J call TRBJ2-1; TCRdb picks TRBD2, but there is no DNA to check that call. This CDR3 has 13 amino acids. The CDR3 protein is CASSSRDYNEQFF.

The chain uses TRBV7-8 and TRBJ2-2; TCRdb proposes TRBD2, but this gene call is untestable without DNA. The germline gives CDR1 SGHVS, CDR2 FQNEAQ. This CDR3 comprises 14 residues. CDR3 in amino acids: CASSLDGIAGELFF.

V and J are TRBV7-9 and TRBJ2-5; checking the TCRdb D call of TRBD2 is not possible without DNA. This CDR3 is built from 14 residues. Germline V CDR1 and CDR2: SEHNR, FQNEAQ (reference sequence). The CDR3 region is CASSPRMRAETQYF.